This T cell receptor (beta chain) was obtained from a study of shared clonotypes between healthy human individuals. The study, taken as a whole, reports: Clonotypes which were not shared had lower generation probabilities than clonotypes that all four donors shared.

In its sample, this clone was seen once. The antigen remains unidentified. Clones were read by immunoSEQ multiplex PCR, and TCRdb kept only the in-frame ones, dropping some. The sample records roughly 2.4 million clones, approximately 96% being singletons. V was clipped by 4 bases and J by 4 bases, with 6 bases between them. Germline V gives CDR1 KGHSH, CDR2 LQKENI. The CDR3 covers 12 residues. Sequencing was done on a sample of naive CD4+ T cells sorted from blood. Subset reported: CD45RA+ positively selected. This receptor was taken from a man between 18 and 35 years old in good health. The chain is built from TRBV18 and TRBJ2-3; D remains unclear. Here the CDR3 DNA reads TGTGCCAGCTCACAGGGCCCAGATACGCAGTATTTT. As protein: CASSQGPDTQYF.